This T cell receptor (beta chain) was sequenced during a study of T cell responses to AZD1222 COVID-19 vaccine. Overall study findings and caveats: The donor cohort was predominantly white British with a female majority, and clonal diversity may have been underestimated.

Note on this clone: Antigen unknown.

Sequenced by immunoSEQ multiplex PCR; TCRdb stores in-frame clones only, minus some. The sample contains 90,000 to 150,000 clones, 88% of which appear only once. V shed 2 bases and J shed 2 bases, with 19 bases lying between them. The CDR3 has 17 residues. Germline values: CDR1 MNHEY, CDR2 SVGEGT. The sequences come from peripheral blood, collected 28 days after the second AZD1222 dose. V is TRBV6-2 or TRBV6-3 and J is TRBJ2-7; D ambiguous. This TCR derives from an adult who received the AZD1222 COVID-19 vaccine. CDR3 sequence (DNA): TGTGCCAGCAGTTACGTCCTATGGCAGGCAGCGACCTACGAGCAGTACTTC. This gives the protein CASSYVLWQAATYEQYF.